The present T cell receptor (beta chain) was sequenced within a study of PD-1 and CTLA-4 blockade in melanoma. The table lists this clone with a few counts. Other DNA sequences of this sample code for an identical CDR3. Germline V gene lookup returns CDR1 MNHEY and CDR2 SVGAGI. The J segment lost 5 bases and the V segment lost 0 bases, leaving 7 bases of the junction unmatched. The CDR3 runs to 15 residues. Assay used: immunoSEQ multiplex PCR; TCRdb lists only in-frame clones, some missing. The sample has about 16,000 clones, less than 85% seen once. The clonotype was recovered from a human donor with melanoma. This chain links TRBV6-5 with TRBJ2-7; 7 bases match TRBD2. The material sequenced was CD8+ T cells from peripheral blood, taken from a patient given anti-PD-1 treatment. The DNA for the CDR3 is TGTGCCAGCAGTTACTCCCGGCAGGGAGGGGACGAGCAGTACTTC. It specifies CASSYSRQGGDEQYF.